Included here is one T cell receptor (beta chain) sequence, with context. This sample was included in a study of shared T cell receptors in the human thymus. The CDR3 has 16 amino acids. Germline V gives CDR1 MGHDK, CDR2 SYGVNS. The V segment lost 1 base and the J segment 4 bases; nucleotides outside the gene matches: 6. Repertoires were generated with immunoSEQ multiplex PCR, while TCRdb's copy carries only in-frame clones and drops some. The sample yields approximately 580,000 clones, around 78% seen once. The sample was also linked to a second study, of human thymus T cells. That work states: Infants, healthy and Finnish, who were having corrective surgery for congenital heart defects served as donors. Thymus specimens were resections from corrective heart surgery. Gene usage for V and J segments appeared biased in thymic and blood repertoires. Unrelated individuals reportedly shared highly overlapping thymic TCR repertoires.

This sequence was found in a boy under two years old with a congenital heart defect. The V gene is TRBV25-1, the J gene TRBJ2-1, with 8 bases that match TRBD2. The sample was thymocytes. CDR3 amino acids: CASSELSTSAYNEQFF. The DNA of the CDR3 is TGTGCCAGCAGTGAATTGTCGACTAGCGCGTACAATGAGCAGTTCTTC.